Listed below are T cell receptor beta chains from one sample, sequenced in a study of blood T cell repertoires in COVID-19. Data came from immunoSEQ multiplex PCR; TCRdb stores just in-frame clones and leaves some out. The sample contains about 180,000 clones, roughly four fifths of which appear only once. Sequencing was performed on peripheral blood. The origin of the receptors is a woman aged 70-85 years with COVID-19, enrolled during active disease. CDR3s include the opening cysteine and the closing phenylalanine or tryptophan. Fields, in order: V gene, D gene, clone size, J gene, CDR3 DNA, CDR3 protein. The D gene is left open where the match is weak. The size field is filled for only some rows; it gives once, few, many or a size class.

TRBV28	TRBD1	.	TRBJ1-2	TGTGCCAGCAGTTTACAGGGGGCAGATGGCTACACCTTC	CASSLQGADGYTF
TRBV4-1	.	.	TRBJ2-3	TGCGCCAGCAGCCAAGAGGGAGGTGGACGGGTTCCCGGCACAGATACGCAGTATTTT	CASSQEGGGRVPGTDTQYF
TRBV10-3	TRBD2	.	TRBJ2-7	TGTGCCATAAAAACCGGGACTAGCGGCTACGAGCAGTACTTC	CAIKTGTSGYEQYF
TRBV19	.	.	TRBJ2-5	TGTGCCAGTAGTATAACAGGGTCCCAAGAGACCCAGTACTTC	CASSITGSQETQYF
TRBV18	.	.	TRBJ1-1	TGTGCCAGCTCACCACGGGAGGGGACTGAAGCTTTCTTT	CASSPREGTEAFF
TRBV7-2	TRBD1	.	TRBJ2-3	TGTGCCAGCAGCTGGCGGGGACAGGGCAATACGCAGTATTTT	CASSWRGQGNTQYF
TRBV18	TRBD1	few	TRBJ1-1	TGTGCCAGCTCGCAGAGCTGGACAGGCTTCGAAGCTTTCTTT	CASSQSWTGFEAFF
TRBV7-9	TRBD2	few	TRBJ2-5	TGTGCCAGCAGCCCCGGGACTAGCGGGAGTCGCAGAGAGACCCAGTACTTC	CASSPGTSGSRRETQYF
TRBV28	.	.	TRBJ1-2	TGTGCCAGCAGTTTAGGGGGCGCCTATGGCTACACCTTC	CASSLGGAYGYTF
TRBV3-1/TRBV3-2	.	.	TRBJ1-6	TGTGCCAGCAGCCAATTAGGTGGGGCTTCACCCCTCCACTTT	CASSQLGGASPLHF
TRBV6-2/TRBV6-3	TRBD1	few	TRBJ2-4	TGTGCCAGCAGTTACTCAAGGGTCGGGGACAGGAAAAACATTCAGTACTTC	CASSYSRVGDRKNIQYF
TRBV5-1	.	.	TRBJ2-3	TGCGCCAGCAGCCCGGAGAGCACAGATACGCAGTATTTT	CASSPESTDTQYF
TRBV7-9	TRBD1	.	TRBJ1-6	TGTGCCAGCAGCACAACCGGGACAGCTTCACCCCTCCACTTT	CASSTTGTASPLHF
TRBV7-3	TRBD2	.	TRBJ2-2	TGTGCCAGCAGCTTAATGACTAGCGGATTGAACACCGGGGAGCTGTTTTTT	CASSLMTSGLNTGELFF
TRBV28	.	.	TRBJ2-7	TGTGCCAGCCTCGTGAGGGAACCCTACGAGCAGTACTTC	CASLVREPYEQYF
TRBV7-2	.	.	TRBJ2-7	TGTGCCAGCAGTCCCGAGGCCTTGTACGAGCAGTACTTC	CASSPEALYEQYF
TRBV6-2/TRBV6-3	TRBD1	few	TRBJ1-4	TGTGCCAGCAGTATTAACCCGGGACAGGCTAATGAAAAACTGTTTTTT	CASSINPGQANEKLFF
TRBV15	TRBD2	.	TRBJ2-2	TGTGCCACCCTCCCACGGGGACTAGCGAGCACCGGGGAGCTGTTTTTT	CATLPRGLASTGELFF
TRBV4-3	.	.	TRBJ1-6	TGCGCCAGCAGCCGGTTTGGAGACAGTCGCGATAATTCACCCCTCCACTTT	CASSRFGDSRDNSPLHF
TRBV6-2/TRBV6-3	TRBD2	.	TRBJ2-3	TGTGCCAGCAGTTATTTGAGCGGGAGGGGAATAGATACGCAGTATTTT	CASSYLSGRGIDTQYF
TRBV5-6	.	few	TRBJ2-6	TGTGCCAGCAGCTTGGAGAGAATCTCTGGGGCCAACGTCCTGACTTTC	CASSLERISGANVLTF
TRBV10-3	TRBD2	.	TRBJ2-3	TGTGCCATCAGGAAACTAGCGGGCACAGATACGCAGTATTTT	CAIRKLAGTDTQYF
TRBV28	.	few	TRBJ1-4	TGTGCCAGCAGTTTGATTGCCTTCAGGAATGAAAAACTGTTTTTT	CASSLIAFRNEKLFF
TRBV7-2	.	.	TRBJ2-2	TGTGCCAGCAGCCTGGACAGAAGCACCGGGGAGCTGTTTTTT	CASSLDRSTGELFF
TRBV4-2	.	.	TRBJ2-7	TGTGCCAGCAGCGTACGACAGGACTCCTACGAGCAGTACTTC	CASSVRQDSYEQYF
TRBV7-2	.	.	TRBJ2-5	TGTGCCAGCAGCCTTAACACAGGGTTACAAGAGACCCAGTACTTC	CASSLNTGLQETQYF
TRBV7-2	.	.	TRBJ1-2	TGTGCCAGCAGTCCAGGGTTAGGCTACACCTTC	CASSPGLGYTF
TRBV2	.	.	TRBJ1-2	TGTGCCAGCAGTCCTCTTACAGGGAACTATGGCTACACCTTC	CASSPLTGNYGYTF
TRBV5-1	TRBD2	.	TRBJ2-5	TGCGCCAGCAGCTTGCTAAGAGCGGGAGGCGGGGAGACCCAGTACTTC	CASSLLRAGGGETQYF
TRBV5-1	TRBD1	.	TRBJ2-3	TGCGCCAGCAGGGACAGGGGGTTCACAGATACGCAGTATTTT	CASRDRGFTDTQYF
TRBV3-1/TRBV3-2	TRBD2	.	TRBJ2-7	TGTGCCAGCAGCCAAGTTATAGCGGGAGGCTCCTACGAGCAGTACTTC	CASSQVIAGGSYEQYF
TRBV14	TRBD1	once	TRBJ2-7	TGTGCCAGCAGCCCCCTCGGGACAGGGTCCTACGAGCAGTACTTC	CASSPLGTGSYEQYF